These T cell receptor beta chains were read from a single sample in a study of T cells in localized non-small cell lung cancer. Sequencing was performed with immunoSEQ multiplex PCR; in TCRdb, only in-frame clones are kept and a portion is missing. Among around 25,000 clones, 90% to 95% were seen once, and the ten largest hold approximately 2.7%. Sequenced material: peripheral blood, taken before any cancer treatment. These receptor sequences come from a woman aged 35-75 years with stage I lung adenocarcinoma. Each CDR3 is given with its conserved first and last residue. The D gene is left open where the match is weak. Clone size is given for some rows only: seen once, a few or many times, or a class if the clone is expanded.

D gene	clone size	V gene	J gene	CDR3 DNA	CDR3 protein
.	once	TRBV20-1	TRBJ2-3	TGCAGTGCTAACCGGCGAGATACGCAGTATTTT	CSANRRDTQYF
.	.	TRBV28	TRBJ1-5	TGTGCCAGCAGTTTACAGGGCCCTCATCAGCCCCAGCATTTT	CASSLQGPHQPQHF
TRBD2	few	TRBV7-6	TRBJ2-2	TGTGCCAGCAGCCCCCTCGTAGGTAGCGGGACCGGGGAGCTGTTTTTT	CASSPLVGSGTGELFF
.	once	TRBV18	TRBJ2-7	TGTGCCAGCTCGCCGGGCAGGGGTGTCGAGCAGTACTTC	CASSPGRGVEQYF
.	.	TRBV19	TRBJ1-2	TGTGCCAGTAGAACTCCGGGCAGGGCGAACTATGGCTACACCTTC	CASRTPGRANYGYTF
.	.	TRBV10-3	TRBJ1-2	TGTGCCATCAGCGGGAACTGGGGGGCTGACTATGGCTACACCTTC	CAISGNWGADYGYTF
.	.	TRBV10-1	TRBJ2-7	TGCGCCAGCAGTCGGGACACGTCCTACGAGCAGTACTTC	CASSRDTSYEQYF
TRBD2	once	TRBV18	TRBJ2-7	TGTGCCAGCTCACCACCGGCTAGCGGGAGGATCTCCTACGAGCAGTACTTC	CASSPPASGRISYEQYF
TRBD1	.	TRBV5-6	TRBJ1-4	TGTGCCAGCAGCTTATTCAGGGGGCGCGAAAAACTGTTTTTT	CASSLFRGREKLFF
.	.	TRBV28	TRBJ2-2	TGTGCCAGCAGTTTAATTAGTGGCGGGGAGCTGTTTTTT	CASSLISGGELFF
.	few	TRBV2	TRBJ1-1	TGTGCCAGCAGTGTCCAGGTGAACACTGAAGCTTTCTTT	CASSVQVNTEAFF
.	.	TRBV28	TRBJ2-2	TGTGCCAGCAGACAGGGTTGGGGCACCGGGGAGCTGTTTTTT	CASRQGWGTGELFF
.	.	TRBV7-9	TRBJ2-1	TGTGCCAGCAGCTTAGTTGCAGCCAATGAGCAGTTCTTC	CASSLVAANEQFF
.	.	TRBV5-5	TRBJ2-7	TGTGCCAGCAGCTTTGTAGAGTACGAGCAGTACTTC	CASSFVEYEQYF
.	.	TRBV5-6	TRBJ1-1	TGTGCCAGCAGCTTCCCGACAGCTAACACTGAAGCTTTCTTT	CASSFPTANTEAFF
TRBD1	.	TRBV11-2	TRBJ2-7	TGTGCCAGCAGCTCGATCAGGACAGGAGTGAACGAGCAGTACTTC	CASSSIRTGVNEQYF
TRBD2	.	TRBV6-1	TRBJ2-1	TGTGCCAGCAGTGAGCAAAGCGGGAGTTGGGATGAGCAGTTCTTC	CASSEQSGSWDEQFF
.	.	TRBV7-9	TRBJ2-5	TGTGCCAGCAGCTTATCAGGGGTAGAGACCCAGTACTTC	CASSLSGVETQYF
TRBD1	once	TRBV7-3	TRBJ2-7	TGTGCCAGCTCAGCTGGACAGGGGCTATCCGAGCAGTACTTC	CASSAGQGLSEQYF
.	.	TRBV7-8	TRBJ1-3	TGTGCCAGCAGCTGGGCTCGCGGGACCATATATTTT	CASSWARGTIYF
.	.	TRBV23-1	TRBJ1-4	TGCGCCAGCAGTCCCATGAGTGTCTCAAATGAAAAACTGTTTTTT	CASSPMSVSNEKLFF
TRBD1	.	TRBV5-4	TRBJ2-7	TGTGCCAGCAGCTCCTTAGGGGGATCCGGGACAGGGATTTCCTACGAGCAGTACTTC	CASSSLGGSGTGISYEQYF
TRBD2	.	TRBV13	TRBJ2-7	TGTGCCAGCAGCCTGGGACTAGCGGGGTCCTACGAGCAGTACTTC	CASSLGLAGSYEQYF
.	.	TRBV28	TRBJ2-5	TGTGCCAGCAGTTTATGGTATACGGGGGCGGGGTCCTACCAAGAGACCCAGTACTTC	CASSLWYTGAGSYQETQYF
TRBD1	.	TRBV18	TRBJ1-1	TGTGCCAGCTTACTGGGACAGGGGGCGATTCGTGAAGCTTTCTTT	CASLLGQGAIREAFF
.	.	TRBV5-1	TRBJ1-3	TGCGCCAGCAGCTTGTTACAACCTGGAAACACCATATATTTT	CASSLLQPGNTIYF
TRBD2	.	TRBV5-6	TRBJ2-3	TGTGCCAGCAGCTTGGGCGGGAGGGGGACAGATACGCAGTATTTT	CASSLGGRGTDTQYF
TRBD2	once	TRBV5-1	TRBJ2-3	TGCGCCAGCAGCCCGCAACCTAGCGGGAGTTTCACAGATACGCAGTATTTT	CASSPQPSGSFTDTQYF
TRBD1	.	TRBV28	TRBJ2-7	TGTGCCAGCAGTTCACCGGGACAGGGGGCCTACGAGCAGTACTTC	CASSSPGQGAYEQYF
.	.	TRBV27	TRBJ1-1	TGTGCCAGCAGCCTGCTGAGAGGGTTCATGAACACTGAAGCTTTCTTT	CASSLLRGFMNTEAFF
.	.	TRBV5-8	TRBJ2-1	TGTGCCAGCAGCTTGCAGGGTTACAATGAGCAGTTCTTC	CASSLQGYNEQFF
TRBD2	once	TRBV9	TRBJ2-1	TGTGCCAGCAGCGTTATAGCGGGGAACAATGAGCAGTTCTTC	CASSVIAGNNEQFF
.	.	TRBV2	TRBJ1-3	TGTGCCAGCAGTTCCGGCGGATCTGGAAACACCATATATTTT	CASSSGGSGNTIYF
TRBD1	.	TRBV6-1	TRBJ2-7	TGTGCCAGCAGTTTTGGAGGGACAGGCCCCTCCGAGCAGTACTTC	CASSFGGTGPSEQYF
.	.	TRBV14	TRBJ2-4	TGTGCCAGCAGCCAACAGGGCAACATTCAGTACTTC	CASSQQGNIQYF
TRBD1	.	TRBV9	TRBJ1-2	TGTGCCAGCAGCCCCCGGGGCGGGACAGGGGGAGGCTACACCTTC	CASSPRGGTGGGYTF
TRBD2	.	TRBV28	TRBJ2-2	TGTGCCAGCAGTTTCCCGGGACTAGCGGGAGTCAACACCGGGGAGCTGTTTTTT	CASSFPGLAGVNTGELFF
.	.	TRBV28	TRBJ1-4	TGTGCCAGCAGTTCACCCTTCCGGGACGCCGAAGGTAATGAAAAACTGTTTTTT	CASSSPFRDAEGNEKLFF
TRBD2	.	TRBV4-2	TRBJ2-2	TGTGCCAGCAGCCAAGGGGGGCTAGCGGGAGGCCCCCGGGCCGGGGAGCTGTTTTTT	CASSQGGLAGGPRAGELFF
.	.	TRBV7-2	TRBJ2-1	TGTGCCAGCAGCCGGGGCTCGGGGGCCAATGAGCAGTTCTTC	CASSRGSGANEQFF
.	.	TRBV4-1	TRBJ2-7	TGCGCCAGCAGCCAAGAACAACCAGCGGACCCCTACGAGCAGTACTTC	CASSQEQPADPYEQYF
TRBD1	once	TRBV7-8	TRBJ2-1	TGTGCCAGCAGCTTAATGGGGACAGGGGGCGAGGGTGAGCAGTTCTTC	CASSLMGTGGEGEQFF
.	once	TRBV6-1	TRBJ1-5	TGTGCCAGCAGTGAACCGTTAAGGGACAATCAGCCCCAGCATTTT	CASSEPLRDNQPQHF
.	.	TRBV7-8	TRBJ1-2	TGTGCCAGCAGCTCGGGACGCACACGGGAAACCTTC	CASSSGRTRETF